These 28 T cell receptor beta chains originate from one sample sequenced in a study of CD8 T cells in ankylosing spondylitis (TCRdb year 2017). Here is what the overall study found, with its caveats: A TCR beta motif made up of several highly homologous amino acid variants appeared to be characteristic of blood from ankylosing spondylitis patients.

No cognate antigen is known for these TCRs. Library method: 5' RACE. The reads were generated on an Illumina HiSeq 2500. TCRdb trimmed the raw reads at Q25, called clones with MiXCR and kept productive beta chains. For every CDR3 protein sequence, its rows merge into one entry that carries the most common genes and DNA. This sample lists some 700,000 distinct CDR3 sequences; around 17% were detected once. The ten largest clonotypes hold around 19% of the sample. Sequences were obtained from blood, either unsorted or a sorted T cell fraction (not recorded which). The receptors come from a male donor with ankylosing spondylitis.

The chain recombines TRBV27 with TRBJ1-6; maybe TRBD1 (5 bases). CDR1 and CDR2 from the germline V gene are MNHEY and SMNVEV (reference sequence). The CDR3 totals 14 residues. V lost 2 bases to trimming and J lost 5 bases, with 7 bases between them. CDR3 loop: CASSLKGDNSPLHF. CDR3 DNA sequence: TGTGCCAGCAGTTTAAAAGGGGATAATTCACCCCTCCACTTT.

The chain couples TRBV6-1 to TRBJ2-7; 8 bases map to TRBD1. Germline V gene lookup returns CDR1 MNHNS and CDR2 SASEGT. The CDR3 sequence is 15 residues long. After removal of 7 bases from V and 4 bases from J, the junction contained 12 bases not matched to a gene. This CDR3 is CASKSPRGLRYEQYF. In DNA form, the CDR3 reads TGTGCCAGCAAATCACCCAGGGGGCTTCGGTACGAGCAGTACTTC.

This clonotype was picked up a small number of times. The CDR3 DNA sequence: TGTGCCAGCAGCGTTTCCGGGACAACCCGGCGCGAGCAGTACTTC. Amino acid sequence: CASSVSGTTRREQYF. This chain connects TRBV5-8 to TRBJ2-7, with D maybe TRBD1 (6 bases). From germline, CDR1 is SGHTS and CDR2 YDEGEE. V lost 4 bases, J lost 6 bases, and 20 bases lay in between. The CDR3 sequence is 15 residues long. Together with reference TRBV5-8 and TRBJ2-7, the CDR3 gives the full variable domain: EAGVTQSPTHLIKTRGQQATLRCSPISGHTSVYWYQQALGLGLQFLLWYDEGEERNRGNFPPRFSGRQFPNYSSELNVNALELEDSALYLCASSVSGTTRREQYFGPGTRLTVT.

This clonotype came up a few times. This sequence joins TRBV24-1 and TRBJ2-1; 10 bases align to TRBD2. The CDR3 is 16 residues long. Trimming cost V 4 bases and J 4 bases; bases outside gene matches: 6. Looked up from germline, CDR1 is KGHDR and CDR2 is SFDVKD. CDR3 amino acids: CATSDPLAGDYNEQFF. DNA of the CDR3: TGTGCCACCAGTGACCCCCTAGCGGGAGATTACAATGAGCAGTTCTTC.

The chain couples TRBV4-2 to TRBJ1-1; unclear D gene. V lost 1 base and J lost 0, with 6 bases in between. Germline CDR1 is LGHNA and CDR2 is YNFKEQ. The CDR3 consists of 14 residues. The CDR3 DNA reads TGTGCCAGCAGCCAAGGGTCTATGAACACTGAAGCTTTCTTT. Translated, it gives CASSQGSMNTEAFF.

The chain links TRBV29-1 to TRBJ2-3; D is possibly TRBD1 or TRBD2 (5 bases each). Germline V gene sequence: CDR1 SQVTM, CDR2 ANQGSEA. Trimming cost V 3 bases and J 5 bases, with 18 bases left between them. The CDR3 runs 15 residues. In nucleotides, the CDR3 is TGCAGCGTTGAGGGGACGTCCGAGGCTGGAGATACGCAGTATTTT. Amino acid sequence: CSVEGTSEAGDTQYF.

The chain is built from TRBV10-3 and TRBJ2-7; the match to TRBD1 covers 9 bases. J gave up 2 bases and V 6 bases, and 5 bases lay outside the gene matches. The CDR3 loop spans 14 amino acids. CDR1 and CDR2 (germline): ENHRY, SYGVKD. The CDR3 DNA reads TGTGCCATCAGGTCCGGGACAGGGACCTACGAGCAGTACTTC. Amino acid sequence: CAIRSGTGTYEQYF.

This clonotype was seen more than once but under ten times. A read error is possible here, since a much larger clone lies one base away. This chain joins TRBV6-2 or TRBV6-3 and TRBJ1-5; a possible D gene is TRBD1 (5 bases). The CDR3 consists of 15 residues. CDR1 is MNHEY and CDR2 is SVGEGT in the germline V gene. The CDR3 sequence: CASTWGSSFNQLQHF. The CDR3 region has the DNA TGTGCCAGCACCTGGGGGAGCTCCTTCAATCAGCTCCAGCATTTT.

This clonotype was detected only a few times. This chain joins TRBV27 and TRBJ2-7, with TRBD2 matching over 8 bases. CDR1 MNHEY and CDR2 SMNVEV come from the germline V gene (reference sequence). V dropped 8 bases and J dropped 4; count of bases not matched to a gene: 10. CDR3 length: 14 amino acids. The CDR3 DNA is TGTGCCAGCGCCCAGGAGCGGGAGTGGTACGAGCAGTACTTC. It translates to CASAQEREWYEQYF.

The chain joins TRBV3-1 to TRBJ2-1, with 8 bases matching TRBD1. V shed 4 bases, J shed 1 base, and the junction held 15 bases outside the gene matches. The CDR3 is 19 amino acids. Germline CDR1 is LGHDT and CDR2 is YNNKEL (reference sequence). CDR3 amino acids: CASSPLTTLTGASYNEQFF. In DNA, the CDR3 is TGTGCCAGCAGCCCTCTTACTACCCTGACAGGGGCATCCTACAATGAGCAGTTCTTC.

This clonotype has more than one count but fewer than ten. V gene TRBV4-3 combines with J gene TRBJ2-7; the D is unclear. V shed 0 bases and J shed 3 bases, with 9 bases lying between them. The CDR3 length is 14 residues. The V gene's germline CDR1 is LGHNA and CDR2 YSLEER. This chain's CDR3 is CASSQDSISYEQYF. CDR3 bases: TGCGCCAGCAGCCAAGACTCAATTAGCTACGAGCAGTACTTC.

There are a few counts of this clonotype. V usage is TRBV6-2 or TRBV6-3 and J usage is TRBJ2-5; possibly TRBD1 for D (5 bases). From germline, CDR1 is MNHEY and CDR2 SVGEGT. The CDR3 sequence is 16 residues long. V was pared by 3 bases and J by 4 bases, with 18 bases between. CDR3 sequence (DNA): TGTGCCAGCAGTTATGACCTTCAGGGCGGTCGAGAGACCCAGTACTTC. This encodes CASSYDLQGGRETQYF.

This clonotype was counted between two and nine times. This rearrangement joins TRBV29-1 to TRBJ2-5; TRBD2 might be the D (5 bases). Between the trimmed V and J ends, which lost 4 bases and 2 bases, there was a span of 5 bases. The germline V gene encodes CDR1 SQVTM and CDR2 ANQGSEA. The CDR3 length is 11 residues. In DNA form, the CDR3 reads TGCAGCGTTGGCGGGCAAGAGACCCAGTACTTC. This sequence encodes CSVGGQETQYF. Full variable domain (missing parts from reference TRBV29-1 and TRBJ2-5): SAVISQKPSRDICQRGTSLTIQCQVDSQVTMMFWYRQQPGQSLTLIATANQGSEATYESGFVIDKFPISRPNLTFSTLTVSNMSPEDSSIYLCSVGGQETQYFGPGTRLLVL.

The chain has TRBV5-1 and TRBJ2-1; tentative D call: TRBD1 (6 bases). Germline CDR1 is SGHRS and CDR2 is YFSETQ. The V and J ends lost 4 bases and 4 bases respectively, with 15 bases between them. The CDR3 has 15 residues. The CDR3 nucleotides are TGCGCCAGCAGCCTCCGGGACACCTTGTACAATGAGCAGTTCTTC. It specifies CASSLRDTLYNEQFF.

The chain is built from TRBV2 and TRBJ2-3; TRBD1 might be the D (5 bases). In germline, CDR1 is SNHLY, CDR2 FYNNEI. V shed 4 bases and J shed 1 base, with 9 bases lying between them. This CDR3 comprises 14 residues. CDR3 in DNA: TGTGCCAGCAGTGTTCGCAGGGGCACAGATACGCAGTATTTT. Translated: CASSVRRGTDTQYF.

CDR3 sequence: CASSGGGGSRETQYF. Written as DNA, the CDR3 is TGTGCCAGCAGTGGGGGAGGCGGCAGCCGGGAGACCCAGTACTTC. This chain connects TRBV28 to TRBJ2-5; D is perhaps TRBD2 (6 bases). Deletions cut 5 bases from V and 5 bases from J, with 18 bases between. Germline CDR1 MDHEN, CDR2 SYDVKM. The CDR3 consists of 15 residues.

This clonotype showed up just a few times. The chain joins TRBV20-1 to TRBJ1-5, with D possibly matching TRBD1 (5 bases). Germline V gives CDR1 DFQATT, CDR2 SNEGSKA (reference sequence). V lost 6 bases and J lost 5, with 14 bases in between. This CDR3 spans 13 amino acids. As DNA, the CDR3 is TGCAGTGCCTTCGACAGTTTTTATCAGCCCCAGCATTTT. This codes for CSAFDSFYQPQHF.

This clonotype has a handful of counts. This chain joins TRBV4-1 and TRBJ1-2, with TRBD1 matching over 7 bases. This CDR3 is built from 17 residues. Germline CDR1 is MGHRA and CDR2 is YSYEKL. V was clipped by 4 bases and J by 2 bases; unmatched bases: 13. CDR3 nucleotide sequence: TGCGCCAGCAGCCGCCTAGGACAGACAGGGAGGAACTATGGCTACACCTTC. The encoded protein is CASSRLGQTGRNYGYTF.

This clonotype was counted between two and nine times. The chain couples TRBV9 to TRBJ2-3; D is perhaps TRBD2 (6 bases). This CDR3 comprises 15 residues. Germline-derived CDR1 and CDR2 are SGDLS and YYNGEE. V lost 4 bases, J lost 3 bases, and 15 bases lay in between. CDR3 DNA: TGTGCCAGCAGCTACACGGGGCGGGATACAGATACGCAGTATTTT. This sequence encodes CASSYTGRDTDTQYF.

The V gene is TRBV19, the J gene TRBJ2-2, with D tentatively TRBD2 (6 bases). CDR1 is LNHDA and CDR2 is SQIVND in the germline V gene (reference sequence). V lost 7 bases and J 3 bases, leaving 12 bases between the germline ends. CDR3 length: 14 residues. The CDR3 loop is CASTPGTHTGELFF. Here the CDR3 DNA reads TGTGCCAGTACGCCGGGGACTCACACCGGGGAGCTGTTTTTT. The full variable domain, its missing parts supplied by reference TRBV19 and TRBJ2-2, is DGGITQSPKYLFRKEGQNVTLSCEQNLNHDAMYWYRQDPGQGLRLIYYSQIVNDFQKGDIAEGYSVSREKKESFPLTVTSAQKNPTAFYLCASTPGTHTGELFFGEGSRLTVL.

The chain recombines TRBV6-2 or TRBV6-3 with TRBJ2-1, with D possibly matching TRBD2 (6 bases). The germline V and J ends were trimmed by 6 bases and 6 bases, with 24 bases remaining between them. The length of the CDR3 is 17 residues. Germline V lookup: CDR1 MNHEY, CDR2 SVGEGT. CDR3 loop: CASSLWGGIGMANEQFF. CDR3 bases: TGTGCCAGCAGCCTATGGGGCGGGATAGGGATGGCCAATGAGCAGTTCTTC.

This clonotype has just a few counts. The chain joins TRBV29-1 to TRBJ1-5; TRBD1 is a possible D gene (5 bases). Germline V lookup: CDR1 SQVTM, CDR2 ANQGSEA. Trimming shortened V by 5 bases and J by 1 base, and 15 bases separated the two germline ends. The CDR3 consists of 15 residues. The CDR3 here is CSVIITGDSNQPQHF. Here the CDR3 DNA reads TGCAGCGTTATAATCACAGGCGACAGCAATCAGCCCCAGCATTTT.

This clonotype was observed a handful of times. The genes are TRBV12-3 or TRBV12-4 and TRBJ1-2, with D perhaps matching TRBD1 (6 bases). Trimming removed 1 base from V and 14 bases from J, with 11 bases in between. The CDR3 spans 11 residues. CDR3 in DNA: TGTGCCAGCAGTTTAGAACGGCAGGGGACCTTC. As protein: CASSLERQGTF.

The chain is built from TRBV4-1 and TRBJ2-6, with D perhaps TRBD2 (8 bases). This CDR3 spans 17 amino acids. V lost 4 bases and J lost 2, with 15 bases in between. Germline values: CDR1 MGHRA, CDR2 YSYEKL. The CDR3 coding sequence is TGCGCCAGCAGCCTAGCGGGACAGAGGGCTGGGGCCAACGTCCTGACTTTC. It encodes CASSLAGQRAGANVLTF.

This clonotype has only a few counts. The V call is TRBV11-2, the J call TRBJ1-1, with a possible D match to TRBD1 (5 bases). The ends were cut back, 1 base at V and 1 base at J, with 16 bases in the middle. The germline V gene encodes CDR1 SGHAT and CDR2 FQNNGV. The CDR3 spans 17 residues. The CDR3 protein is CASSLALGDWGNTEAFF. CDR3 sequence (DNA): TGTGCCAGCAGCTTAGCTTTGGGGGATTGGGGGAACACTGAAGCTTTCTTT.

This clonotype was seen a handful of times. The J gene is TRBJ2-7, the V gene TRBV27; D tentatively fits TRBD1 or TRBD2 (5 bases each). The germline V gene encodes CDR1 MNHEY and CDR2 SMNVEV (reference sequence). V was clipped by 3 bases and J by 5 bases, with 11 bases between them. CDR3 size: 13 residues. CDR3 coding DNA: TGTGCCAGCAGTTTTTCTGGGGGAGACGAGCAGTACTTC. It specifies CASSFSGGDEQYF.

The rearrangement uses TRBV5-5 and TRBJ2-1; 12 nucleotides line up with TRBD1. This CDR3 has 15 amino acids. CDR1 is SGHKS and CDR2 is YYEKEE in the germline V gene (reference sequence). V was clipped by 4 bases and J by 8 bases; unmatched bases: 7. The CDR3 is CASSRGGTGGHEQFF. In DNA form, the CDR3 reads TGTGCCAGCAGCCGAGGAGGGACAGGGGGCCATGAGCAGTTCTTC.

This rearrangement joins TRBV12-3 or TRBV12-4 to TRBJ2-2, with D perhaps TRBD1 or TRBD2 (6 bases each). The CDR3 extends over 15 amino acids. V was pared by 7 bases and J by 2 bases, with 14 bases between. CDR3 nucleotide sequence: TGTGCCAGCATCGGGGGCGTGGTTAACACCGGGGAGCTGTTTTTT. This sequence encodes CASIGGVVNTGELFF.